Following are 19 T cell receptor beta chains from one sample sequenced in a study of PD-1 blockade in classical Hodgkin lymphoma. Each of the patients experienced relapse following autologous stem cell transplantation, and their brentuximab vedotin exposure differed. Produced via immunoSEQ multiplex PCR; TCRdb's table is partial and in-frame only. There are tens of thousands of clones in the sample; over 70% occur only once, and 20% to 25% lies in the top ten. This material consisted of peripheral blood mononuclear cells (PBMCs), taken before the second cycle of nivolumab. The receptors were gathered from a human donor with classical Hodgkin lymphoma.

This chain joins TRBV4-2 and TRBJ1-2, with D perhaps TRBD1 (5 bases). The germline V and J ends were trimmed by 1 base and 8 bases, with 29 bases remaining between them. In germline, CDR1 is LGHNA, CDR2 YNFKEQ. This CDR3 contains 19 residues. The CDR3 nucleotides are TGTGCCAGCAGCCAAGGACAGCTGTTATCCCTGGGACGTGGGAAGGGCTACACCTTC. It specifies CASSQGQLLSLGRGKGYTF.

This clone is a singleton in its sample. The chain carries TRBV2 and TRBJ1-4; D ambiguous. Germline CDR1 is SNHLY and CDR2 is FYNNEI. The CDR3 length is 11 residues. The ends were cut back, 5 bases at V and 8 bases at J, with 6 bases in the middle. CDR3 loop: CASSPVEKLFF. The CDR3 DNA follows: TGTGCCAGCAGTCCCGTCGAAAAACTGTTTTTT.

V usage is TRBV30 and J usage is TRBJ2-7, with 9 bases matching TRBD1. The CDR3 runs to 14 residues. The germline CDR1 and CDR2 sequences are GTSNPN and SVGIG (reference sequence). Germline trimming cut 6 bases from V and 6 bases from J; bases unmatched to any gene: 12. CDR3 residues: CACFLPGTGREQYF. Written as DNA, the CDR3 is TGTGCCTGTTTCCTCCCTGGGACAGGGCGCGAGCAGTACTTC.

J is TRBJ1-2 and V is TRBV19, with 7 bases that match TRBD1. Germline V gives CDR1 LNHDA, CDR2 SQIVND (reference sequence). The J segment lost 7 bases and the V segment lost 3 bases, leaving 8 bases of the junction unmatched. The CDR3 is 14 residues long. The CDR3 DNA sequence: TGTGCCAGTAGTATCCGGACAGGCTACGGTGGCTACACCTTC. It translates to CASSIRTGYGGYTF.

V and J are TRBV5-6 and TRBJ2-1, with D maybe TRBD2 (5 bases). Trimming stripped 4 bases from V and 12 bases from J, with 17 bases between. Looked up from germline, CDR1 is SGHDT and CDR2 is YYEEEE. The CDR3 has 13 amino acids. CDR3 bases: TGTGCCAGCAGCCTCCCCGGGGAAGGAGGGCAGTTCTTC. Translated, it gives CASSLPGEGGQFF.

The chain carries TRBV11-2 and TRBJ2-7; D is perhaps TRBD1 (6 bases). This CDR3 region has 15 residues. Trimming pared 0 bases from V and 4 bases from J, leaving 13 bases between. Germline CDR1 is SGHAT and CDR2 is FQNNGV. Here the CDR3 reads CASSLEGAGVYEQYF. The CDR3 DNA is TGTGCCAGCAGCTTAGAAGGGGCAGGGGTGTACGAGCAGTACTTC.

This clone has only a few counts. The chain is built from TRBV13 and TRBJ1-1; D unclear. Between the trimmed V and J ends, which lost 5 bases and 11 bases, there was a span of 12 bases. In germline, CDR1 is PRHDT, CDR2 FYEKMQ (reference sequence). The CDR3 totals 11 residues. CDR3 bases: TGTGCCAGCAGCCAAGGGAGGTTGGCTTTCTTT. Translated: CASSQGRLAFF.

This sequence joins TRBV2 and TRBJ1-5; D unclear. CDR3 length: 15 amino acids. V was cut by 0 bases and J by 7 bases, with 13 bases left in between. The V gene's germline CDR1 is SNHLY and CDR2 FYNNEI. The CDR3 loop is CASSEALSGLQPQHF. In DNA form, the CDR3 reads TGTGCCAGCAGTGAAGCGCTTTCCGGACTCCAGCCCCAGCATTTT.

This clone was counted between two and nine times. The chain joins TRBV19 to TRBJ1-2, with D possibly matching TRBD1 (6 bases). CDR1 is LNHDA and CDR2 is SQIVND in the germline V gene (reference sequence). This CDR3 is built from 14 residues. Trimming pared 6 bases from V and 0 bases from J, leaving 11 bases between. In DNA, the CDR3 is TGTGCCAGTAGCCAGGGGCGAGCTAACTATGGCTACACCTTC. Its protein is CASSQGRANYGYTF.

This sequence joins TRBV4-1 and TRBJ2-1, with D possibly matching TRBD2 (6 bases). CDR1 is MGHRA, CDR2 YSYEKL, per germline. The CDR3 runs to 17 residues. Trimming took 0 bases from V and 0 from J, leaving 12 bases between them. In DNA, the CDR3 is TGCGCCAGCAGCCAAGATCCCGCGGGGAGCTCCTACAATGAGCAGTTCTTC. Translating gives CASSQDPAGSSYNEQFF.

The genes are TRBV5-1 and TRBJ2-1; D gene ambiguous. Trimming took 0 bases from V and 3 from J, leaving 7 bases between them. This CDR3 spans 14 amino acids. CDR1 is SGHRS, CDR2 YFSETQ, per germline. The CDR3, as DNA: TGCGCCAGCAGCTTGGAGGCCAGCTACAATGAGCAGTTCTTC. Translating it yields CASSLEASYNEQFF.

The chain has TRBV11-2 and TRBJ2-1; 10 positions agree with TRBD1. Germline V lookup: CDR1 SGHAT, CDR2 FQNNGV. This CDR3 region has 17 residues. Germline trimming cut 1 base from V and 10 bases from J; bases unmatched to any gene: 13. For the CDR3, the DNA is TGTGCCAGCAGCTTAGGTCCGGGACAGGGGCCATTCGACGAGCAGTTCTTC. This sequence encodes CASSLGPGQGPFDEQFF.

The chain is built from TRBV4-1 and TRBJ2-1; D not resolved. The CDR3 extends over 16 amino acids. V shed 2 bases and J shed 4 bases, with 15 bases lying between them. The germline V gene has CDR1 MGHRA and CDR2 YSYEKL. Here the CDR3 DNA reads TGCGCCAGCAGCCAAACCCTGAGGAGCCCATACAATGAGCAGTTCTTC. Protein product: CASSQTLRSPYNEQFF.

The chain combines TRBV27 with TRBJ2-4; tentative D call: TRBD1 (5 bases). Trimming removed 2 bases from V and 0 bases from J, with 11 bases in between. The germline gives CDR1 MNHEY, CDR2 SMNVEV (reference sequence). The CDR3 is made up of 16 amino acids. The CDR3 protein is CASSLSQGLAKNIQYF. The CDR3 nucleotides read TGTGCCAGCAGTTTAAGCCAGGGCCTAGCCAAAAACATTCAGTACTTC.

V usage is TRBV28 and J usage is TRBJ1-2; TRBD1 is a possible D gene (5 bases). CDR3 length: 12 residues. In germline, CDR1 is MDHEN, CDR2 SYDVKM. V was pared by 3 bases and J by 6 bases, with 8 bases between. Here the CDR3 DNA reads TGTGCCAGCAGTTTGGGGGAGGATGGCTACACCTTC. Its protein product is CASSLGEDGYTF.

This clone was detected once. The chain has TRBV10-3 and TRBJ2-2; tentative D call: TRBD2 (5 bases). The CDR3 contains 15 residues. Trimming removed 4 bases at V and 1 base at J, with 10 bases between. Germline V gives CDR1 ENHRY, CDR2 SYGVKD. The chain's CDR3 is CAISAWELNTGELFF. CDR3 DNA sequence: TGTGCCATCAGTGCATGGGAGTTGAACACCGGGGAGCTGTTTTTT.

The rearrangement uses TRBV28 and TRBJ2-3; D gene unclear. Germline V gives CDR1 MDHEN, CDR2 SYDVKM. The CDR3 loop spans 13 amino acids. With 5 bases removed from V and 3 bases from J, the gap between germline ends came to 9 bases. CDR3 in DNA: TGTGCCAGCAGTAGGTTACTAACAGATACGCAGTATTTT. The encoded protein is CASSRLLTDTQYF.

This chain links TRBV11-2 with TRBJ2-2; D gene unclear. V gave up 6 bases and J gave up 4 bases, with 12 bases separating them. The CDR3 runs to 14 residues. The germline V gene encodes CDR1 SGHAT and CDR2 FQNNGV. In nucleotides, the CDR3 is TGTGCCAGCAGTTCACCTCCTGGCACCGGGGAGCTGTTTTTT. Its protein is CASSSPPGTGELFF.

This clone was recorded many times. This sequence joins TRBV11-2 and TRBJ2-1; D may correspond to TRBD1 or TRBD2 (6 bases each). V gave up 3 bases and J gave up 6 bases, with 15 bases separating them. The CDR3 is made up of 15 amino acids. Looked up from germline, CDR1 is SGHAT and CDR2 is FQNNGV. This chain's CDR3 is CASSLEGVLGNEQFF. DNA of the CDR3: TGTGCCAGCAGCTTGGAGGGGGTGCTCGGCAATGAGCAGTTCTTC.